The clone carrying this T cell receptor beta chain appeared a few times. The sample originates from a study of blood T cell repertoires in COVID-19. Overall study: Both acute and convalescent COVID-19 samples were obtained from the United States, Italy and Spain.

In the original analysis: The assay estimated nucleated cells by amplifying reference gene primers. Sequencing was performed with immunoSEQ multiplex PCR; in TCRdb, only in-frame clones are kept and a portion is missing. The DNA gave D and trimming, while V, J and clone size come from that table. The sample gives approximately 50,000 clones, more than 80% of which show up once; 6.5% is in the top ten. This TCR was recovered from a man aged 55 to 70 with acute or convalescent COVID-19. Sequencing was performed on peripheral blood.

The CDR3 reads CASSSNGQSNYGYTF. CDR3 in DNA: TGTGCCAGCAGTTCCAATGGACAGTCTAACTATGGCTACACCTTC. The J gene is TRBJ1-2, the V gene TRBV28, with D possibly being TRBD1 (6 bases). Germline CDR1 and CDR2: MDHEN and SYDVKM. This CDR3 comprises 15 residues. V dropped 4 bases and J dropped 0 bases, with 12 bases sitting between them.